One sample yielded the 5 T cell receptor beta chains listed below, sequenced in a study of cytomegalovirus exposure and HLA in healthy donors. The PCR contained 60 Vbeta and 13 Jbeta primers. Here immunoSEQ multiplex PCR was the method, and the copy in TCRdb shows in-frame clones only, minus some. The sample records 120,000 or so clones, approximately 82% being singletons. Sequencing was carried out using PBMCs. These TCRs come from a man aged 25-45 years in good health and CMV-seropositive.

The J gene is TRBJ1-3, the V gene TRBV5-1; D remains unclear. The CDR3 extends over 16 amino acids. CDR1 is SGHRS and CDR2 is YFSETQ in the germline V gene. The ends were cut back, 4 bases at V and 0 bases at J, with 14 bases in the middle. CDR3 region: CASSPAGLSSGNTIYF. The CDR3 DNA reads TGCGCCAGCAGCCCGGCGGGCTTGAGCTCTGGAAACACCATATATTTT.

The rearrangement joins TRBV9 to TRBJ1-6; 7 bases agree with TRBD1. The CDR3 loop spans 15 amino acids. The germline gives CDR1 SGDLS, CDR2 YYNGEE. With 4 bases clipped from V and 7 bases from J, the junction kept 8 bases outside the gene matches. The DNA of the CDR3 is TGTGCCAGCAGCCCAGCCCGGGACAGCAATTCACCCCTCCACTTT. It specifies CASSPARDSNSPLHF.

The V and J genes are TRBV19 and TRBJ1-5, with no clear D. Trimming took off 1 base at V and 6 bases at J, with 13 bases between the two ends. CDR1 LNHDA and CDR2 SQIVND come from the germline V gene (reference sequence). CDR3 size: 15 residues. The chain's CDR3 is CASSIGPRGPQPQHF. The DNA for the CDR3 is TGTGCCAGTAGTATAGGCCCGCGGGGTCCTCAGCCCCAGCATTTT.

The genes are TRBV19 and TRBJ1-6, with D uncertain. The CDR3 has 14 residues. V lost 5 bases and J lost 7, with 12 bases in between. Germline V gene data show CDR1 as LNHDA and CDR2 as SQIVND (reference sequence). For the CDR3, the DNA is TGTGCCAGTAGTGAGGGCTCTTGGAATTCACCCCTCCACTTT. It encodes CASSEGSWNSPLHF. Supplemented by reference TRBV19 and TRBJ1-6, the full variable domain reads DGGITQSPKYLFRKEGQNVTLSCEQNLNHDAMYWYRQDPGQGLRLIYYSQIVNDFQKGDIAEGYSVSREKKESFPLTVTSAQKNPTAFYLCASSEGSWNSPLHFGNGTRLTVT.

This clone was found a few times. The chain employs TRBV7-9 and TRBJ2-3; maybe TRBD2 (6 bases). The length of the CDR3 is 15 residues. The V end was cut by 2 bases, the J end by 4 bases, with 13 bases between. Looked up from germline, CDR1 is SEHNR and CDR2 is FQNEAQ (reference sequence). Here the CDR3 DNA reads TGTGCCAGCAGCTTAAGACGCGGGGTACCAGATACGCAGTATTTT. Encoded protein: CASSLRRGVPDTQYF.